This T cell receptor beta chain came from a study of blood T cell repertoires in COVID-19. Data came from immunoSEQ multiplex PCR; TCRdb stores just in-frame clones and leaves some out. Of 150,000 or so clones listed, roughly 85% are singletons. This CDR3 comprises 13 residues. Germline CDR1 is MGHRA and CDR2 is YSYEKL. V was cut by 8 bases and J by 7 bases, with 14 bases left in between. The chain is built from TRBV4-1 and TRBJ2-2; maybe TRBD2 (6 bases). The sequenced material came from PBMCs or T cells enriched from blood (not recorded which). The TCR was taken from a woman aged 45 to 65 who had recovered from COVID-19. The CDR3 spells CASELARGGELFF. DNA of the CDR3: TGCGCCAGCGAGCTAGCGAGAGGCGGGGAGCTGTTTTTT.